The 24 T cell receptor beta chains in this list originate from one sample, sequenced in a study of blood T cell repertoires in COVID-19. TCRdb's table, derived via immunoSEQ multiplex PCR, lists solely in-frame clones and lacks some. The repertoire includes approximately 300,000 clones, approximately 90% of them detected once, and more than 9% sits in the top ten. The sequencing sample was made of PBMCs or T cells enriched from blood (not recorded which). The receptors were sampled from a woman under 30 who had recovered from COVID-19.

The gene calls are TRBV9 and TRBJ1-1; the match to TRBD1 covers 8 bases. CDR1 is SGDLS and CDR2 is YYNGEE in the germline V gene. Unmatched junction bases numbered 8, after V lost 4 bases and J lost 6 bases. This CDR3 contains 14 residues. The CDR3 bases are TGTGCCAGCAGCTCGACAGGGGAATGGTCTGAAGCTTTCTTT. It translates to CASSSTGEWSEAFF.

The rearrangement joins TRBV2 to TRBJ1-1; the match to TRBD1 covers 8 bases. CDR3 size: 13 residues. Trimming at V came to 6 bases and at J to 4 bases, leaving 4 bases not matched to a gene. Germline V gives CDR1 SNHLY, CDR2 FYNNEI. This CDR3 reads CASSWTGSTEAFF. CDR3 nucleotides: TGTGCCAGCAGCTGGACAGGGAGCACTGAAGCTTTCTTT.

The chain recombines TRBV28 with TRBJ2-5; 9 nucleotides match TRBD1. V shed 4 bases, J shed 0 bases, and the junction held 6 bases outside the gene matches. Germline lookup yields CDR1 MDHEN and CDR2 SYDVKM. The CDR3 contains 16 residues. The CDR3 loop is CASSSTGDRDQETQYF. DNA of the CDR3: TGTGCCAGCAGTTCCACAGGGGACAGGGACCAAGAGACCCAGTACTTC.

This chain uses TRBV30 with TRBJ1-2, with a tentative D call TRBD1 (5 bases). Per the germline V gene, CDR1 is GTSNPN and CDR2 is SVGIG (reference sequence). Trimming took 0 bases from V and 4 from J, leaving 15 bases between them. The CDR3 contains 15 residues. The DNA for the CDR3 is TGTGCCTGGAGTGTTGGGGCCGACCGTTTCTATGGCTACACCTTC. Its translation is CAWSVGADRFYGYTF.

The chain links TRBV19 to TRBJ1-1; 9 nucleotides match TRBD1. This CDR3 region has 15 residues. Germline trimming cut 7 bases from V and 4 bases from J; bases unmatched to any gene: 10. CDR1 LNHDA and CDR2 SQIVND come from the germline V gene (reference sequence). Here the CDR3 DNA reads TGTGCCAGTACCAGGGACAGGGTCGGGGGCACTGAAGCTTTCTTT. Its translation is CASTRDRVGGTEAFF.

This chain's CDR3 is CASSPPLAGGPSSYNEQFF. DNA of the CDR3: TGCGCCAGCAGCCCTCCTCTAGCGGGAGGGCCCTCGTCCTACAATGAGCAGTTCTTC. This sequence joins TRBV5-1 and TRBJ2-1; 12 nucleotides line up with TRBD2. Germline CDR1 is SGHRS and CDR2 is YFSETQ. The CDR3 consists of 19 residues. V shed 4 bases, J shed 1 base, and the junction held 12 bases outside the gene matches. Combining the CDR3 with reference TRBV5-1 and TRBJ2-1 gives the whole variable domain KAGVTQTPRYLIKTRGQQVTLSCSPISGHRSVSWYQQTPGQGLQFLFEYFSETQRNKGNFPGRFSGRQFSNSRSEMNVSTLELGDSALYLCASSPPLAGGPSSYNEQFFGPGTRLTVL.

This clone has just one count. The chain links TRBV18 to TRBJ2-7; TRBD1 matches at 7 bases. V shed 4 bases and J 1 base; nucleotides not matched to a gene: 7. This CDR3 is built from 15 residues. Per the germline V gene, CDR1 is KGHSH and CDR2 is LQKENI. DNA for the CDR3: TGTGCCAGCTCACTAGGAAGGGGGCGGTCCTACGAGCAGTACTTC. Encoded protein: CASSLGRGRSYEQYF.

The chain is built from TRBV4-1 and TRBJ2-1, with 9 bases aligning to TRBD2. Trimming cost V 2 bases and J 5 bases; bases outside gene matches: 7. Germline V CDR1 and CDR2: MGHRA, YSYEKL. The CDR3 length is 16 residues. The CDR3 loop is CASSQTPGLAHNEQFF. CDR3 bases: TGCGCCAGCAGCCAAACACCGGGACTAGCTCACAATGAGCAGTTCTTC.

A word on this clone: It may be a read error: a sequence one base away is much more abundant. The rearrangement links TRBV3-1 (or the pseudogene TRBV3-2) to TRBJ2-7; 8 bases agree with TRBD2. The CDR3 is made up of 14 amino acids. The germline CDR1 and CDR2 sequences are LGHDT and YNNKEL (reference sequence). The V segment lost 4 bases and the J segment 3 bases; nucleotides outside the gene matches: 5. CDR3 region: CASSPGTRDYEQYF. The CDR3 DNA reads TGTGCCAGCAGCCCCGGGACTAGGGACTACGAGCAGTACTTC.

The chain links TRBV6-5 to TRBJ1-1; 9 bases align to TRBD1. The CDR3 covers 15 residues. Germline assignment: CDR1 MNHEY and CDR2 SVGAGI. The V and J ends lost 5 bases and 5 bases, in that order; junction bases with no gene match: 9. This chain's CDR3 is CASSPTTGGGTEAFF. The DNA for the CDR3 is TGTGCCAGCAGTCCCACGACAGGGGGGGGGACTGAAGCTTTCTTT.

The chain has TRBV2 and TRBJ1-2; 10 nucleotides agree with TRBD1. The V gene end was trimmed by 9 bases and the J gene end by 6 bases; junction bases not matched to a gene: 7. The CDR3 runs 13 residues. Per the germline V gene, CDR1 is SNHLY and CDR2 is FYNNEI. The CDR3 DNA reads TGTGCCAGAAAGGGGGGACAGGGGCATGGCTACACCTTC. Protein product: CARKGGQGHGYTF.

Written as DNA, the CDR3 is TGTGCCAGCAGTGACGACCTAGCGGGAGGGACGAGGGAGACCCAGTACTTC. It translates to CASSDDLAGGTRETQYF. The chain carries TRBV2 and TRBJ2-5, with TRBD2 matching over 12 bases. With 3 bases clipped from V and 5 bases from J, the junction kept 10 bases outside the gene matches. Germline CDR1 reads SNHLY; CDR2 reads FYNNEI. The CDR3 extends over 17 amino acids.

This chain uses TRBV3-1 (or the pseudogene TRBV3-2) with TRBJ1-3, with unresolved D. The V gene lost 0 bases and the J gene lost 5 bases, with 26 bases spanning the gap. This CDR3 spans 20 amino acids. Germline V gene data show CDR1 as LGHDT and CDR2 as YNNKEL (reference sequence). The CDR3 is CASSQDNRDMAAQARNTIYF. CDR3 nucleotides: TGTGCCAGCAGCCAAGATAATCGTGATATGGCCGCGCAGGCCAGAAACACCATATATTTT.

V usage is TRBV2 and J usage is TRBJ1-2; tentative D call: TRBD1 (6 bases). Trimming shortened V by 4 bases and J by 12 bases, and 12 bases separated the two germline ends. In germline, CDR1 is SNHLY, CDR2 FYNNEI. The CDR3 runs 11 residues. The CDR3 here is CASSAGAVNTF. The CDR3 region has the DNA TGTGCCAGCAGTGCAGGGGCGGTTAACACCTTC.

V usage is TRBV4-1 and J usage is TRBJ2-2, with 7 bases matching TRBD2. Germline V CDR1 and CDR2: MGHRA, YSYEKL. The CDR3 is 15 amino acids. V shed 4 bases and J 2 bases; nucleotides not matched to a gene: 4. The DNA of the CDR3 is TGCGCCAGCAGCCTTGGGACTACTAACACCGGGGAGCTGTTTTTT. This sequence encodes CASSLGTTNTGELFF.

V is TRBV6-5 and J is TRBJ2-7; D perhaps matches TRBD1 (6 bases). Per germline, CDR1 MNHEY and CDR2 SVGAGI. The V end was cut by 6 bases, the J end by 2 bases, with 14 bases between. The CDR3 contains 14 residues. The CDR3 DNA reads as TGTGCCAGCAGCCAGTCAGGGACAACCTACGAGCAGTACTTC. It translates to CASSQSGTTYEQYF.

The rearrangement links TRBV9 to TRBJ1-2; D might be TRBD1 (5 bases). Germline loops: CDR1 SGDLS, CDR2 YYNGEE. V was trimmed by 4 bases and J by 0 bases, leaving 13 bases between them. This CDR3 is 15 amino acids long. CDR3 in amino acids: CASSPGVSSNYGYTF. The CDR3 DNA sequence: TGTGCCAGCAGCCCGGGGGTCAGCTCTAACTATGGCTACACCTTC.

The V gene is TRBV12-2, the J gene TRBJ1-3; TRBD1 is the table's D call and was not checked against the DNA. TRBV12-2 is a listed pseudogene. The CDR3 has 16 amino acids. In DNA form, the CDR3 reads TGTGCAAGTCGCCTCCGTCCGAGGACAGGGGGAAACACCATATATTTT. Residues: CASRLRPRTGGNTIYF.

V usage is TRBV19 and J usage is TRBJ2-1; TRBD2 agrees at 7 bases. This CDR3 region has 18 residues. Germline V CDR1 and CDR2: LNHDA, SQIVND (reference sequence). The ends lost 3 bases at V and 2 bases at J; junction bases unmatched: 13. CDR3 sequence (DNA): TGTGCCAGTAGTATCCTAGAGAGGTCGGGAGGCGCCTACAATGAGCAGTTCTTC. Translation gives CASSILERSGGAYNEQFF.

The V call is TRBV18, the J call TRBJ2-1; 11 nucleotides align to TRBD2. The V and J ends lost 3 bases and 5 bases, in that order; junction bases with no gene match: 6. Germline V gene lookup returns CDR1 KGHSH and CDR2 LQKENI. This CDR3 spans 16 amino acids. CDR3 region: CASSPFTSGRDNEQFF. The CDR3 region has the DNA TGTGCCAGCTCACCCTTTACTAGCGGGAGAGACAATGAGCAGTTCTTC.

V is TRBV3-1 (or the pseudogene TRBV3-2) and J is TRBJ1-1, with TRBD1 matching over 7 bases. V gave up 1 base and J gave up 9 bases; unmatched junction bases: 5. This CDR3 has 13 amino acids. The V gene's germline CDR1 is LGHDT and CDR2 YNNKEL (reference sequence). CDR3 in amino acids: CASSQATGRQAFF. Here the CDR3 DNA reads TGTGCCAGCAGCCAAGCGACAGGGCGCCAAGCTTTCTTT.

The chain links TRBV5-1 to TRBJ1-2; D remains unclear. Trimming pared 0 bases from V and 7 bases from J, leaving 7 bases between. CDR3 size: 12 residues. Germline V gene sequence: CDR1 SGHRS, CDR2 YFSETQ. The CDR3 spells CASSLDSTGYTF. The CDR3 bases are TGCGCCAGCAGCTTGGACAGTACTGGCTACACCTTC.

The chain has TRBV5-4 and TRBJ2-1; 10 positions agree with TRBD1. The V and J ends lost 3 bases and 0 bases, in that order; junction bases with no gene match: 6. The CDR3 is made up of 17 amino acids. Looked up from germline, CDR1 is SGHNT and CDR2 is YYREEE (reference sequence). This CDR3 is CASSYDRGPSSYNEQFF. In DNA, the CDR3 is TGTGCCAGCAGCTATGACAGGGGGCCTAGCTCCTACAATGAGCAGTTCTTC.

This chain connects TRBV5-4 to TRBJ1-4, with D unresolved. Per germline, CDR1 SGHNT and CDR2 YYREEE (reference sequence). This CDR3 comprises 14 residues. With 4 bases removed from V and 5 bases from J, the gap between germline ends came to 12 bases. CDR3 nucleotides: TGTGCCAGCAGCGTGACTGCTAAAAATGAAAAACTGTTTTTT. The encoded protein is CASSVTAKNEKLFF.